These 2 T cell receptor beta chains came from one sample sequenced in a study of cytomegalovirus exposure and HLA in healthy donors. With 60 Vbeta and 13 Jbeta primers, the PCR was carried out. The assay was immunoSEQ multiplex PCR, and TCRdb's table has in-frame clones only and misses some. The sample shows about 160,000 clones, almost 85% of them seen only once. The sample taken for sequencing was PBMCs. Receptors were obtained from a man in his thirties or forties in good health and CMV-seronegative.

The V and J genes are TRBV7-2 and TRBJ1-6, with D perhaps TRBD1 (5 bases). The germline V gene has CDR1 SGHTA and CDR2 FQGNSA. Trimming removed 3 bases from V and 8 bases from J, with 11 bases in between. The length of the CDR3 is 14 residues. The CDR3, as DNA: TGTGCCAGCAGCTTCAGGGATATGGATTCACCCCTCCACTTT. Protein product: CASSFRDMDSPLHF. The variable domain in full, completed from reference TRBV7-2 and TRBJ1-6, reads GAGVSQSPSNKVTEKGKDVELRCDPISGHTALYWYRQSLGQGLEFLIYFQGNSAPDKSGLPSDRFSAERTGGSVSTLTIQRTQQEDSAVYLCASSFRDMDSPLHFGNGTRLTVT.

This clone came up a few times. The chain carries TRBV13 and TRBJ2-7; the D gene is possibly TRBD1 (6 bases). Germline loops: CDR1 PRHDT, CDR2 FYEKMQ (reference sequence). This CDR3 comprises 13 residues. The ends were cut back, 6 bases at V and 2 bases at J, with 11 bases in the middle. The CDR3 bases are TGTGCCAGCAGAGAGGGACAAACCTACGAGCAGTACTTC. This gives the protein CASREGQTYEQYF.